This TCR beta chain came from a study of CD8+CD57+ T cells in acquired aplastic anemia. Sequenced patients had shown CD8+CD57+ cell expansion by flow cytometry. Study-level points and caveats: The number of CD8+ CDR3 sequences shared by patients and controls was roughly 30.

Profiles of TCR beta VDJ and CDR3 were generated from a genomic DNA template. From the reads, TCRdb called clonotypes with MiXCR, one entry per CDR3 protein. The table shows 200,000 to 250,000 distinct CDR3 sequences, with roughly 60% occurring only once. Remarks on this clonotype: The antigen is undetermined.

The germline CDR1 and CDR2 sequences are SGHVS and FNYEAQ. V dropped 5 bases and J dropped 5 bases, with 9 bases sitting between them. The CDR3 extends over 12 amino acids. Sequencing was done on a sample of sorted CD4+, CD8+, or CD8+CD57+ T cells (not recorded which) from PBMCs. V gene TRBV7-6 combines with J gene TRBJ1-1; D is possibly TRBD1 (5 bases). The clonotype comes from a human donor with aplastic anemia. CDR3: CASSKAGTEAFF. The CDR3 DNA is TGTGCCAGCAGCAAGGCAGGGACTGAAGCTTTCTTT.